A selection of T cell receptor beta chains follows, all from one sample in a study of blood T cells in healthy people across ages. TCRdb reprocessed the 5' RACE reads via MiXCR and lists one record per CDR3 protein. The sample lists 850,000 to 1,000,000 distinct CDR3 sequences, around 49% occurring once. Sequencing was done on a sample of blood. These receptors originate from a man younger than 45 in good health. Each CDR3 is given with its conserved first and last residue. The D gene is left open where the match is weak. Clone size is shown for a subset of rows, as once, few, many or a class of expanded clone.

j_call d_call v_call clone_size cdr3_aa cdr3_nt
TRBJ2-5 TRBD1 TRBV25-1 - CASSWAGGTETQYF TGTGCCAGCAGTTGGGCAGGGGGCACGGAGACCCAGTACTTC
TRBJ1-2 - TRBV10-3 few CATRGEWWYGYTF TGTGCCACCAGGGGAGAATGGTGGTATGGCTACACCTTC
TRBJ2-5 - TRBV24-1 - CATSEPLSAETQYF TGTGCCACCAGTGAGCCTCTTAGTGCGGAGACCCAGTACTTC
TRBJ2-5 TRBD1 TRBV7-3 few CASSIRQGQQETQYF TGTGCCAGCAGCATTCGACAGGGGCAACAAGAGACCCAGTACTTC
TRBJ1-1 - TRBV29-1 - CSVGMGNTEAFF TGCAGCGTGGGAATGGGGAACACTGAAGCTTTCTTT
TRBJ1-2 - TRBV4-1 - CASSQLLATGDYGYTF TGCGCCAGCAGCCAACTTCTAGCTACCGGGGACTATGGCTACACCTTC
TRBJ2-7 - TRBV4-2 once CASSQVSQPGPYEQYF TGTGCCAGCAGCCAAGTAAGTCAGCCCGGGCCCTACGAGCAGTACTTC
TRBJ2-7 - TRBV6-5 few CASSTGYSYEQYF TGTGCCAGCAGCACGGGGTACTCCTACGAGCAGTACTTC
TRBJ1-4 - TRBV10-3 - CAIFKDGESKKLFF TGTGCCATCTTTAAGGACGGGGAGTCGAAAAAACTGTTTTTT
TRBJ1-1 TRBD1 TRBV7-6 - CASSLMRDRPTNTEAFF TGTGCCAGCAGCTTAATGCGGGACAGGCCAACTAACACTGAAGCTTTCTTT
TRBJ2-5 - TRBV4-1 - CASSQDWSGMGQETQYF TGCGCCAGCAGCCAAGATTGGTCAGGGATGGGCCAGGAGACCCAGTACTTC
TRBJ1-1 - TRBV4-1 - CASSQSNRATEAFF TGCGCCAGCAGCCAAAGTAACAGAGCCACTGAAGCTTTCTTT
TRBJ2-3 - TRBV4-2 - CASGQAGRDTQYF TGTGCCAGCGGCCAAGCAGGCAGAGATACGCAGTATTTT
TRBJ1-1 - TRBV4-3 - CASSQDRSVGSEAFF TGCGCCAGCAGCCAAGATCGGTCTGTGGGCAGTGAAGCTTTCTTT
TRBJ2-7 - TRBV5-6 - CASSQTRLTTPGHGQYF TGTGCCAGCAGCCAGACACGATTGACCACCCCGGGTCACGGGCAGTACTTC
TRBJ2-2 - TRBV6-5 - CASSMGGYANTGELFF TGTGCCAGCAGTATGGGGGGTTACGCGAACACCGGGGAGCTGTTTTTT
TRBJ2-7 - TRBV28 once CASSLISGSSYNEQYF TGTGCCAGCAGTTTAATTTCGGGGAGCTCCTACAATGAGCAGTACTTC
TRBJ2-1 TRBD1 TRBV4-3 - CASSPGQGAIWRTYNEQFF TGCGCCAGCAGCCCCGGGCAGGGGGCCATTTGGAGGACTTACAATGAGCAGTTCTTC
TRBJ2-1 TRBD2 TRBV28 few CASSFGSGGQYNEQFF TGTGCCAGCAGTTTCGGTAGCGGGGGGCAGTACAATGAGCAGTTCTTC
TRBJ2-1 - TRBV2 - CASSERPPYNREGDEQFF TGTGCCAGCAGTGAAAGACCCCCCTACAACAGAGAGGGCGATGAGCAGTTCTTC
TRBJ2-1 TRBD1 TRBV6-5 few CASSQDRGHYNEQFF TGTGCCAGCAGCCAGGACAGGGGGCACTACAATGAGCAGTTCTTC
TRBJ2-3 - TRBV20-1 - CSAASDHTDTQYF TGCAGTGCCGCATCCGACCACACAGATACGCAGTATTTT
TRBJ2-7 TRBD2 TRBV25-1 - CASSLLLAGVSSGYNEQYF TGTGCCAGCTCCCTTTTACTAGCGGGGGTCTCGTCGGGTTACAATGAGCAGTACTTC
TRBJ2-7 - TRBV20-1 - CSVAGTFNEQYF TGCAGTGTTGCCGGGACTTTCAACGAGCAGTACTTC
TRBJ2-1 - TRBV7-9 - CASSLDLRTNEQFF TGTGCCAGCAGCTTAGACCTGCGGACCAATGAGCAGTTCTTC
TRBJ2-6 - TRBV6-5 - CASSYAGDGANVLTF TGTGCCAGCAGTTACGCAGGGGACGGGGCCAACGTCCTGACTTTC
TRBJ1-5 - TRBV5-1 few CASSLGILGDQPQHF TGCGCCAGCAGCTTGGGTATTTTGGGGGATCAGCCCCAGCATTTT
TRBJ1-4 - TRBV4-1 - CASSLLRVEKLFF TGCGCCAGCAGCCTACTTCGGGTGGAAAAACTGTTTTTT
TRBJ2-3 - TRBV5-6 - CASSSMLSTDTQYF TGTGCCAGCTCAAGTATGCTATCCACAGATACGCAGTATTTT
TRBJ2-5 - TRBV29-1 few CSVESAADQTQYF TGCAGCGTTGAAAGTGCGGCCGACCAGACCCAGTACTTC
TRBJ1-6 - TRBV7-2 - CASSLGRVGARSPLHF TGTGCCAGCAGCTTAGGGCGCGTAGGGGCCAGGTCACCCCTCCACTTT
TRBJ1-5 - TRBV3-1 few CASSQAGRSGQQPQHF TGTGCCAGCAGCCAAGCAGGCAGAAGTGGTCAACAGCCCCAGCATTTT
TRBJ1-2 - TRBV19 - CASSTGNWKVRGYGYTF TGTGCCAGTAGTACTGGGAATTGGAAGGTTCGGGGCTATGGCTACACCTTC
TRBJ2-3 - TRBV3-1 - CASSQATGFTDTQYF TGTGCCAGCAGCCAAGCTACAGGGTTCACAGATACGCAGTATTTT
TRBJ2-5 TRBD1 TRBV18 - CSSSPQQGDQETQYF TGTTCCAGCTCACCCCAACAGGGGGACCAAGAGACCCAGTACTTC
TRBJ2-1 - TRBV6-6 few CASSAIGDEQFF TGTGCCAGCAGCGCAATAGGGGATGAGCAGTTCTTC
TRBJ2-5 TRBD1 TRBV11-2 - CASSAPGTGLETQYF TGTGCCAGCAGCGCGCCCGGGACAGGGCTGGAGACCCAGTACTTC
TRBJ1-2 TRBD1 TRBV2 - CASSERDRGLTGYGYTF TGTGCCAGCAGTGAGAGGGACAGGGGGTTAACTGGCTATGGCTACACCTTC
TRBJ1-6 - TRBV28 - CASSPSYNSPLHF TGTGCCAGCAGTCCCTCCTATAATTCACCCCTCCACTTT
TRBJ1-2 TRBD1 TRBV29-1 few CSVVQGANGYTF TGCAGCGTTGTGCAGGGGGCCAATGGCTACACCTTC
TRBJ1-2 - TRBV20-1 - CSVPSRNGYTF TGCAGTGTTCCTAGCCGGAATGGGTACACCTTC
TRBJ2-3 - TRBV24-1 - CATSDSTRRTDTQYF TGTGCCACCAGTGATTCGACTCGCCGCACAGATACGCAGTATTTT
TRBJ2-7 - TRBV20-1 few CSARDIRSSYEQYF TGCAGTGCTAGAGATATTAGGAGCTCCTACGAGCAGTACTTC
TRBJ1-4 - TRBV9 few CASSAEGVWGPTNEKLFF TGTGCCAGCAGCGCCGAGGGCGTATGGGGGCCCACTAATGAAAAACTGTTTTTT
TRBJ2-7 - TRBV6-6 few CASSYRVYEQYF TGTGCCAGCAGTTACAGGGTTTACGAGCAGTACTTC
TRBJ1-2 - TRBV3-1 few CASSQEKPRSYGYTF TGTGCCAGCAGCCAAGAGAAGCCGCGATCCTATGGCTACACCTTC
TRBJ2-5 TRBD2 TRBV28 many CASRLAGAQETQYF TGTGCCAGCAGACTAGCGGGGGCCCAAGAGACCCAGTACTTC
TRBJ2-7 - TRBV15 - CATSRRTPSFGEQYF TGTGCCACCAGCAGAAGGACACCCAGTTTCGGCGAGCAGTACTTC
TRBJ1-2 - TRBV7-9 - CASSLDGQPYGYTF TGTGCCAGCAGCTTAGACGGTCAGCCCTATGGCTACACCTTC
TRBJ1-2 - TRBV28 - CASRVGDRENGYTF TGTGCCAGCAGGGTTGGAGACAGAGAGAATGGCTACACCTTC
TRBJ2-3 TRBD2 TRBV20-1 - CSARAPSGGPRTDTQYF TGCAGTGCTAGAGCCCCTAGCGGGGGGCCTCGCACAGATACGCAGTATTTT
TRBJ2-1 TRBD2 TRBV10-3 - CAISGTAGGSYNEQFF TGTGCCATCAGTGGGACAGCGGGAGGCTCCTACAATGAGCAGTTCTTC
TRBJ2-7 - TRBV28 - CASSGTGRPYEQYF TGTGCCAGCTCTGGTACAGGCCGACCCTACGAGCAGTACTTC
TRBJ1-6 - TRBV2 - CASTRAGPDNSPLHF TGTGCCAGCACCCGAGCCGGGCCTGATAATTCACCCCTCCACTTT
TRBJ2-3 TRBD1 TRBV7-2 - CASSLAGQGNTDTQYF TGTGCCAGCAGCTTAGCCGGACAGGGTAACACAGATACGCAGTATTTT
TRBJ2-5 TRBD2 TRBV20-1 - CSAPPLAGIRETQYF TGCAGTGCCCCACCACTAGCGGGGATTAGAGAGACCCAGTACTTC
TRBJ2-5 TRBD2 TRBV4-2 - CASSHYSAGGEETQYF TGTGCCAGCAGCCATTACTCAGCGGGGGGAGAAGAGACCCAGTACTTC
TRBJ2-1 - TRBV20-1 - CSAIKSEGGSSQETQFF TGCAGTGCTATTAAGTCGGAAGGGGGTTCGTCGCAAGAGACCCAGTTCTTC